Following are 6 T cell receptor beta chains from one sample sequenced in a study of technical replicates of blood from a handful of donors. Produced via immunoSEQ multiplex PCR; TCRdb's table is partial and in-frame only. The sample has 65,000 to 80,000 clones; about 92% are singletons. The sequencing input was T cells isolated from PBMCs. The receptors here all came from a human donor in good health.

The rearrangement uses TRBV14 and TRBJ2-2, with TRBD1 as a possible D gene (6 bases). This CDR3 has 15 amino acids. Trimming cost V 0 bases and J 1 base, with 6 bases left between them. Per the germline V gene, CDR1 is SGHDN and CDR2 is FVKESK. The CDR3 region has the DNA TGTGCCAGCAGCCAAGAACAGGGGAACACCGGGGAGCTGTTTTTT. It translates to CASSQEQGNTGELFF.

The chain carries TRBV25-1 and TRBJ2-1; D is possibly TRBD1 (6 bases). Trimming took off 6 bases at V and 9 bases at J, with 12 bases between the two ends. The CDR3 consists of 12 residues. Looked up from germline, CDR1 is MGHDK and CDR2 is SYGVNS. The CDR3 DNA sequence: TGTGCCAGCAGCGCACCAGGGGTTGAGCAGTTCTTC. Translating gives CASSAPGVEQFF.

This rearrangement joins TRBV7-7 to TRBJ2-5, with 10 bases matching TRBD2. The germline V gene encodes CDR1 SSHAT and CDR2 FNYEAQ (reference sequence). V was clipped by 1 base and J by 2 bases; unmatched bases: 4. CDR3 size: 16 residues. In DNA, the CDR3 is TGTGCCAGCAGCTTAGGGGGACTAGCGTCGCAAGAGACCCAGTACTTC. It codes for CASSLGGLASQETQYF.

The chain employs TRBV13 and TRBJ2-7; no clear D gene. Germline V lookup: CDR1 PRHDT, CDR2 FYEKMQ (reference sequence). The CDR3 extends over 14 amino acids. Deletions cut 5 bases from V and 1 base from J, with 12 bases between. This CDR3 reads CASSPSTESYEQYF. As DNA, the CDR3 is TGTGCCAGCAGCCCGTCGACTGAGTCCTACGAGCAGTACTTC.

The rearrangement uses TRBV4-1 and TRBJ2-7; 12 bases agree with TRBD2. Unmatched junction bases numbered 7, after V lost 4 bases and J lost 6 bases. The germline V gene has CDR1 MGHRA and CDR2 YSYEKL. This CDR3 has 15 residues. CDR3 nucleotides: TGCGCCAGCAGCCCAGGACTAGCGGGAAGGAGCGAGCAGTACTTC. Translation gives CASSPGLAGRSEQYF.

V usage is TRBV11-2 and J usage is TRBJ1-2; 7 bases map to TRBD1. Per germline, CDR1 SGHAT and CDR2 FQNNGV. Trimming cost V 5 bases and J 7 bases; bases outside gene matches: 10. The CDR3 is 14 amino acids. CDR3 in amino acids: CASSTNRGEGGYTF. Written as DNA, the CDR3 is TGTGCCAGCAGCACGAACAGGGGCGAGGGTGGCTACACCTTC. Looking up the rest from reference TRBV11-2 and TRBJ1-2 gives the full variable domain: EAGVAQSPRYKIIEKRQSVAFWCNPISGHATLYWYQQILGQGPKLLIQFQNNGVVDDSQLPKDRFSAERLKGVDSTLKIQPAKLEDSAVYLCASSTNRGEGGYTFGSGTRLTVV.